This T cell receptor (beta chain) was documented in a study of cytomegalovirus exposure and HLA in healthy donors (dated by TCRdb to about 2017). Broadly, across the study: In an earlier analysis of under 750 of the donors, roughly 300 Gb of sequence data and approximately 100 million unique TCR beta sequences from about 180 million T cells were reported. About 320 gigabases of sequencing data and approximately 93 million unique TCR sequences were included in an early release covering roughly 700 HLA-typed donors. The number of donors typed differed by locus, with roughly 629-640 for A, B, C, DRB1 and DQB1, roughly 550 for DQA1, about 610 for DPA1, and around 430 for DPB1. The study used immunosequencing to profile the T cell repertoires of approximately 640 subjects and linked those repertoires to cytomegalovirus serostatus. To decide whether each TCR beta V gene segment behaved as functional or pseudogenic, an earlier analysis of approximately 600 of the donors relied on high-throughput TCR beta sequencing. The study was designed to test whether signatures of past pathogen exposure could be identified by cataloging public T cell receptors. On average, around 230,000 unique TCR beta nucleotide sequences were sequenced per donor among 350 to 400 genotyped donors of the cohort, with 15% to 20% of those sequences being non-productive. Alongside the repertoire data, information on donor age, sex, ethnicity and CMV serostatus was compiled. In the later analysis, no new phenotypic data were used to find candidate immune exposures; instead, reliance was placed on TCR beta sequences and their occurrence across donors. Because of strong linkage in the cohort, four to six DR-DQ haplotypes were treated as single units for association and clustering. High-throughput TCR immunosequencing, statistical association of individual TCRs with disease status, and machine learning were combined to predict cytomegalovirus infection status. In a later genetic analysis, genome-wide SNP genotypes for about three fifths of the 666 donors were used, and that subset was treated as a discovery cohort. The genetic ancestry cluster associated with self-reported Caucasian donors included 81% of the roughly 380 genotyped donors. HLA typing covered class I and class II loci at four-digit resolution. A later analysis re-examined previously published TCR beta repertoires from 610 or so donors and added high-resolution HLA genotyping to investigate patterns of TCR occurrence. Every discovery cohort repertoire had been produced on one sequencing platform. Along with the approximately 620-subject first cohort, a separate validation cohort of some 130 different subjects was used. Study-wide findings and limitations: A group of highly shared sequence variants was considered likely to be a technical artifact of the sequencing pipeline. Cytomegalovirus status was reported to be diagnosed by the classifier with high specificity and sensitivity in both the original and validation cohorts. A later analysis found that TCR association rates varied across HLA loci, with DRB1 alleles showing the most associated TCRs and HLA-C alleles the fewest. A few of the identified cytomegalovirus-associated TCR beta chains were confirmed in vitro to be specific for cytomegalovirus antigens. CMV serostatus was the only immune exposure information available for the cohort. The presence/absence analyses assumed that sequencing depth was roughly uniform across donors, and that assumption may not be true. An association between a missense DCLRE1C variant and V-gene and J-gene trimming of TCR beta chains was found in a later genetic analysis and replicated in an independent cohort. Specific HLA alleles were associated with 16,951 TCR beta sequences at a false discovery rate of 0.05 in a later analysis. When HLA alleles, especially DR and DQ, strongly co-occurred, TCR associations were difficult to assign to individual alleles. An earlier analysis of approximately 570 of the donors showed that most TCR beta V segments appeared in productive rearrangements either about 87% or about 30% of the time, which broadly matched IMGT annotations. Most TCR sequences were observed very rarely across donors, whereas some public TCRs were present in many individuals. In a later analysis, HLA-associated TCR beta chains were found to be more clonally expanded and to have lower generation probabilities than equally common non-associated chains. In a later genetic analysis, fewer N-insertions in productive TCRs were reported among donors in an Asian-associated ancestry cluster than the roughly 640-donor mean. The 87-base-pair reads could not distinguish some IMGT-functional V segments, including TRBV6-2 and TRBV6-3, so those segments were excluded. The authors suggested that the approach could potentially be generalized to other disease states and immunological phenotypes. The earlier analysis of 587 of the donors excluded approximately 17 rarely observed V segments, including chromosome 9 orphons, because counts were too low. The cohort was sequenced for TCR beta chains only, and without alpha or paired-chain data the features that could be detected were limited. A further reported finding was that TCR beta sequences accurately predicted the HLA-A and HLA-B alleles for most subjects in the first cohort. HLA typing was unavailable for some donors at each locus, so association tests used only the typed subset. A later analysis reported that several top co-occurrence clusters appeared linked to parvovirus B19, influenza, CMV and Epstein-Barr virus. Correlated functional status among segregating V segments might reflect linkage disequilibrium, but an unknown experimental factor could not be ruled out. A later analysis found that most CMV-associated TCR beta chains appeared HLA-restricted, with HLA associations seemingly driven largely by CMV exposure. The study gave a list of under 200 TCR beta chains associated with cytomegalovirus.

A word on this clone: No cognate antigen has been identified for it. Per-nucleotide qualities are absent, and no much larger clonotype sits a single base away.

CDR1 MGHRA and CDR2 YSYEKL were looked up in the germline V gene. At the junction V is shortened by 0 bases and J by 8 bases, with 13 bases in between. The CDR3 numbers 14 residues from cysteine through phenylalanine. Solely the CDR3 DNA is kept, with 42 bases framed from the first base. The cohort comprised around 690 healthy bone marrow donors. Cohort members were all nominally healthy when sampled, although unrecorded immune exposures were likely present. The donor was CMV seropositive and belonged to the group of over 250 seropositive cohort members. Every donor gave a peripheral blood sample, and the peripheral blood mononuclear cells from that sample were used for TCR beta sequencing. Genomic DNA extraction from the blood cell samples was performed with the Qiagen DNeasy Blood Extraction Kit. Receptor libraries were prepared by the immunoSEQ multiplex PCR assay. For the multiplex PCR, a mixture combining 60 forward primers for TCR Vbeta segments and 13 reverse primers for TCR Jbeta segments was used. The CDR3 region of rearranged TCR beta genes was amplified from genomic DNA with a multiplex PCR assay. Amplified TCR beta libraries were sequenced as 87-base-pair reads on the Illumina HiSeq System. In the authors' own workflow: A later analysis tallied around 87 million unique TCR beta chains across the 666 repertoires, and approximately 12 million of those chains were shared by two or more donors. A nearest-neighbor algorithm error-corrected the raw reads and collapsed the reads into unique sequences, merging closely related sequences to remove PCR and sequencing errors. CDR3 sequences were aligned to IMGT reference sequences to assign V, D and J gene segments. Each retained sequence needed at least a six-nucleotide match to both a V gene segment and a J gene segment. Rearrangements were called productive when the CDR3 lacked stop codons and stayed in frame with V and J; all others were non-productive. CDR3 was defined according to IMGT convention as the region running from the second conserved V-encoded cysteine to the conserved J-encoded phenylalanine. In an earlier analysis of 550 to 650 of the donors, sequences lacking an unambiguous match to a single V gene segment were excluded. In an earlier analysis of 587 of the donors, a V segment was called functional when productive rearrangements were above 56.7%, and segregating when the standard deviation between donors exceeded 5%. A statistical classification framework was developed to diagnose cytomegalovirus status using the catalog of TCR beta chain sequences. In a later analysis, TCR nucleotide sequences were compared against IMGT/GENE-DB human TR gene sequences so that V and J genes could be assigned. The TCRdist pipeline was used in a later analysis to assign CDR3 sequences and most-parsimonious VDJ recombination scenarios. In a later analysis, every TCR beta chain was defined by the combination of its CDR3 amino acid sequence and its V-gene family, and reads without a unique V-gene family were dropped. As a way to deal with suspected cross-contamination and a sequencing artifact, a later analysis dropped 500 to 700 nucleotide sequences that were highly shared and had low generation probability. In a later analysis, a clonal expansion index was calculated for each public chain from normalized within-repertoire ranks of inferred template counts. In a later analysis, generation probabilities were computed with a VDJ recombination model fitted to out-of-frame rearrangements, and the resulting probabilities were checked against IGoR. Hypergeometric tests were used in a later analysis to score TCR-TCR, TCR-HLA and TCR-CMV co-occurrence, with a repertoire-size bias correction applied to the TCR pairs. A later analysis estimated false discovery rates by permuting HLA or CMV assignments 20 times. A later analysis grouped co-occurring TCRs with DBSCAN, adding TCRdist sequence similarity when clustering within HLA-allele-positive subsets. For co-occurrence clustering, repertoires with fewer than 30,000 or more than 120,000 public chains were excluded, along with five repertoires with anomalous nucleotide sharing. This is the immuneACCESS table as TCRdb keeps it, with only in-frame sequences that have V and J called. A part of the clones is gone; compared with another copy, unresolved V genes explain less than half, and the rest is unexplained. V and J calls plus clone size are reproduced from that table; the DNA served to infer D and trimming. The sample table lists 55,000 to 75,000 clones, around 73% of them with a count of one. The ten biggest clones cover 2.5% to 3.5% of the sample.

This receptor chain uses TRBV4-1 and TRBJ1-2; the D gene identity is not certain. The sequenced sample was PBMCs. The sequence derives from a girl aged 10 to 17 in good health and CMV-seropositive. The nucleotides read TGCGCCAGCAGCCAAGAGGGGAGGGAAGGCGGCTACACCTTC. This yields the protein CASSQEGREGGYTF.